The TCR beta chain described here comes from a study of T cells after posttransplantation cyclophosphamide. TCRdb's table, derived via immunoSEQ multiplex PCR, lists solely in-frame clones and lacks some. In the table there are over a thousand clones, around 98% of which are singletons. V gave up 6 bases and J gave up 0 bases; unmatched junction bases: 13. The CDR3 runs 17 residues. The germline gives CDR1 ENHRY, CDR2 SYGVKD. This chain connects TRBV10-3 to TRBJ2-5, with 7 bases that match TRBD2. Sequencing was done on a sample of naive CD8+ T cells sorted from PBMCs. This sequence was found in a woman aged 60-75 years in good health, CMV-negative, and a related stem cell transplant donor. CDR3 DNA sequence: TGTGCCATCAGCGCGCTTAAGACTAGCTCGTACCAAGAGACCCAGTACTTC. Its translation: CAISALKTSSYQETQYF.